These T cell receptor beta chains were read from a single sample in a study of blood T cell repertoires in COVID-19. Method: immunoSEQ multiplex PCR; TCRdb's copy keeps in-frame clones and lacks some. The sample lists about 310,000 clones, about nine tenths occurring once. Sample: peripheral blood. These TCRs come from a man aged 45-60 years with active or convalescent COVID-19. Each CDR3 is given with its conserved first and last residue. The D gene is left open where the match is weak. Size is omitted from some rows. Given values are once, few, many or a class for expanded clones.

j_call d_call clone_size v_call cdr3_nt cdr3_aa
TRBJ2-3 TRBD1 . TRBV12-5 TGTGCTAGTGGTGGGACAGGATCTAGCACAGATACGCAGTATTTT CASGGTGSSTDTQYF
TRBJ2-3 TRBD2 . TRBV7-2 TGTGCCAGCAGCTTAGTAGGCGGGGGGGGCACAGATACGCAGTATTTT CASSLVGGGGTDTQYF
TRBJ1-1 . . TRBV7-2 TGTGCCAGCAGCTTACTTACTTGGACTGAAGCTTTCTTT CASSLLTWTEAFF
TRBJ1-2 . . TRBV6-1 TGTGCCAGCAGTGAAGTTCGGGGAAACTATGGCTACACCTTC CASSEVRGNYGYTF
TRBJ1-6 . . TRBV25-1 TGTGCCAGCAGTGAATGGAGGGTGAACTCACCCCTCCACTTT CASSEWRVNSPLHF
TRBJ1-2 TRBD1 . TRBV28 TGTGCCAGCAGTTCGGGACAGGGAGGAGGCTACACCTTC CASSSGQGGGYTF
TRBJ1-1 . . TRBV2 TGTGCCAGCGGCTCAGGGTTAGGGGACACTGAAGCTTTCTTT CASGSGLGDTEAFF
TRBJ2-7 TRBD1 . TRBV7-9 TGTGCCAGCAGCTTTGGGACAGGGGATCCCTACGAGCAGTACTTC CASSFGTGDPYEQYF
TRBJ2-7 TRBD2 . TRBV6-6 TGTGCCAGCAGTTCGGGACTAGTCTCCGACGAGCAGTACTTC CASSSGLVSDEQYF
TRBJ1-1 TRBD1 . TRBV19 TGTGCCAGTAGTATAGCACGGACAGGGGGCACTGAAGCTTTCTTT CASSIARTGGTEAFF
TRBJ2-1 TRBD2 . TRBV5-1 TGCGCCAGCAGCTTGTCGAGCGGGAGCGGCTCGGTGGGGCGTGAGCAGTTCTTC CASSLSSGSGSVGREQFF
TRBJ1-4 TRBD1 few TRBV6-5 TGTGCCAGCAAAGGGACAGGGGGCAATGAAAAACTGTTTTTT CASKGTGGNEKLFF
TRBJ2-7 TRBD2 . TRBV5-1 TGCGCCAGCAGCTTACGGGGGGACTACGAGCAGTACTTC CASSLRGDYEQYF
TRBJ1-1 TRBD1 . TRBV5-1 TGCGCCAGCAGCTTGAGGACAGGGGGTGGGAACACTGAAGCTTTCTTT CASSLRTGGGNTEAFF
TRBJ2-5 TRBD1 . TRBV27 TGTGCCAGCAGTTTCTCAGGGGGCCAAGAGACCCAGTACTTC CASSFSGGQETQYF